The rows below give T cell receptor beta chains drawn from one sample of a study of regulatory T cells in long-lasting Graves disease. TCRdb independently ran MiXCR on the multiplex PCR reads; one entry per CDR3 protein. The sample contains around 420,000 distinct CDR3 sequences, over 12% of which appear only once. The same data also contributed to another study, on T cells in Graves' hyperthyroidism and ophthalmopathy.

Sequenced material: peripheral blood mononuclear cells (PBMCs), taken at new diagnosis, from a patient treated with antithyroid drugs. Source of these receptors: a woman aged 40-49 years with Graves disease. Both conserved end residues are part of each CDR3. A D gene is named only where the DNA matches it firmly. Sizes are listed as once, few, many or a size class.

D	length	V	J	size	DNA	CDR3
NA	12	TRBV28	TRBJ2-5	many	TGTGCCAGCAGTTCCGACACAGAGACCCAGTACTTC	CASSSDTETQYF
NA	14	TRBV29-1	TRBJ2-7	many	TGCAGCGTCCGGTTGGTCCCAGACTCCTACGAGCAGTACTTC	CSVRLVPDSYEQYF
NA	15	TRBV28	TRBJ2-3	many	TGTGCCAGCAGTTTCGGCGACCCTAGCACAGATACGCAGTATTTT	CASSFGDPSTDTQYF
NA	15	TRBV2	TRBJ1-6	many	TGTGCCAGCAGTGAAGATCGCGGGGAGAGATCACCCCTCCACTTT	CASSEDRGERSPLHF
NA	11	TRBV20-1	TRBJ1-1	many	TGCAGTGCCGAAAGGAACACTGAAGCTTTCTTT	CSAERNTEAFF
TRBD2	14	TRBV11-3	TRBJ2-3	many	TGTGCCAGCACCGGGACTAGCGGGTCAGATACGCAGTATTTT	CASTGTSGSDTQYF
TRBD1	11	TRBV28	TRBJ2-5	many	TGTGCCAGCAGCACCCGGGACAGGGTCGGCTTC	CASSTRDRVGF
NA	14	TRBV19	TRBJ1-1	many	TGTGCCAGTAGTTTCCGGGAGGAGAACACTGAAGCTTTCTTT	CASSFREENTEAFF
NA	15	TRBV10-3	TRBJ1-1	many	TGTGCCATCAGTGAGTCCGCAGTTGAGAACACTGAAGCTTTCTTT	CAISESAVENTEAFF
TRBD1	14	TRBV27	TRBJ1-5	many	TGTGCCAGCAGTTACGGACAGGGCAATCAGCCCCAGCATTTT	CASSYGQGNQPQHF
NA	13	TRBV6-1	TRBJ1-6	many	TGTGCCAGCAGTGAAGCCCAGAGGTCACCCCTCCACTTT	CASSEAQRSPLHF